This T cell receptor beta chain was sequenced for a study of blood T cell repertoires in COVID-19. For the study at large: Material from acute and convalescent COVID-19 was sourced from the United States, Italy and Spain. PBMCs, B-cell-depleted T cells, or T cells were the source of the cDNA or gDNA that made up the material.

Authors' analysis steps: Amplification with reference gene primers provided the estimates of nucleated cell counts. TCRdb's table, derived via immunoSEQ multiplex PCR, lists solely in-frame clones and lacks some. The V and J calls and clone size were taken over from that table, and D and trimming were inferred from the DNA. This sample carries just over 15,000 clones, less than 90% of them seen once, and the ten largest clones take 15% to 20%. The germline V gene has CDR1 SEHNR and CDR2 FQNEAQ (reference sequence). The length of the CDR3 is 15 residues. V lost 1 base to trimming and J lost 9 bases, with 16 bases between them.

This sequence originates from a human donor in a cohort sampled during active COVID-19. Sequenced input: peripheral blood. The chain joins TRBV7-9 to TRBJ2-1; maybe TRBD1 (5 bases). The CDR3: CASSLVSQGKTEQFF. CDR3 DNA: TGTGCCAGCAGCTTAGTGTCGCAGGGAAAGACTGAGCAGTTCTTC.